The T cell receptor beta chain under discussion was sequenced for a study of blood T cell repertoires in COVID-19. Across the whole study: PBMCs, B-cell-depleted T cells, or T cells provided the cDNA or gDNA that made up the material.

In the original processing: Reference gene primer amplification yielded estimated nucleated cell counts. TCRdb keeps only in-frame clones here, not all; method: immunoSEQ multiplex PCR. The V and J calls and clone size are taken from that table; D and trimming were inferred from the DNA. Altogether about 98,000 clones are present, 75% to 85% being singletons, with the ten largest covering roughly 4.1%. The TCR comes from a man between 60 and 75 years old with acute or convalescent COVID-19. The sample comprised peripheral blood.

The CDR3 DNA follows: TGTGCCACTACGTCGGGCGGGGGAGCTTCGGGGCAGTTCTTC. It yields the protein CATTSGGGASGQFF. This chain uses TRBV11-3 with TRBJ2-1; 7 nucleotides align to TRBD2. Trimming removed 10 bases from V and 12 bases from J; junction bases left unmatched: 18. This CDR3 has 14 amino acids. CDR1 is SGHNT, CDR2 YENEEA, per germline.